This TCR beta chain comes out of a study of graft-versus-host responses after intestinal transplantation (dated by TCRdb to 2020 to 2022). Study-wide context: Recipients received multivisceral, liver-intestinal, or isolated intestinal transplants. To identify alloreactive clones, pre-transplant mixed lymphocyte reaction products were sequenced and then compared with unstimulated pre-transplant donor and recipient T cells. Donor T cell macrochimerism was defined as a peak of at least 4% donor T cells among recipient peripheral blood mononuclear cells. Anti-thymocyte globulin induction was given to all recipients, followed by maintenance tacrolimus and steroids for around three years. The cohort enrolled roughly 25 intestinal transplant recipients including one retransplant, and 3 patients lacking pretransplant specimens were excluded. Instead of going to the commercial service, samples from three later patients were sequenced in-house on an Illumina MiSeq and processed with MiXCR. Graft-versus-host and host-versus-graft alloreactive T cell clones were tracked in the graft, circulation and bone marrow after intestinal transplantation using bulk TCR-beta CDR3 sequencing.

The protocol used for the library was the immunoSEQ multiplex PCR assay. Adaptive Biotechnologies carried out high-throughput TCR-beta CDR3 sequencing of genomic DNA for most patients. Processing in the source paper ran as follows. Adaptive's ImmunoSEQ software was the source of the TCR sequencing data for roughly 19 patients, while a few other patients were processed with MiXCR and VDJtools. Because the origin of CDR3 nucleotide sequences shared between donor and recipient could not be assigned, those sequences were removed. At least 2-fold expansion over unstimulated cells and a minimum CFSE-low frequency of 0.002% (template counts) or 0.001% (read counts) were required for clones to be classified as alloreactive. Clones detected in sequenced pre-transplant spleen, lymph node, or MLR CFSE-low populations of the donor or recipient were defined as mappable. Cumulative frequency of alloreactive clones was calculated as a percentage of all sequences weighted by copy number. TCRdb mirrors the immuneACCESS table, restricted to in-frame sequences. Some clones are absent from its copies; in checked studies, under half trace to an unresolved V gene, and the reason for the others is unknown. That table furnishes V, J and clone size, whereas the DNA furnished D and trimming. The sample contains 9,000 to 10,000 clones, 75% to 85% of them found a single time. About 19% of the sample is held by the ten biggest clonotypes.

To note about this clone: Its antigen remains unidentified. There are no base qualities to consult, and no much larger clone falls within one base.

To isolate intraepithelial and lamina propria lymphocytes from graft specimens, dithiothreitol, EDTA incubations and collagenase D digestion were used. Bulk TCR-beta sequencing was performed on serial intestinal graft biopsy specimens collected as late as 600 days after transplant. Broader findings and caveats from the paper: Patients with donor T cell macrochimerism had high GvH to HvG T cell clonal ratios in their allografts. GvH clones were found in recipient bone marrow, and some of the GvH clones appeared earlier in ileal mucosa or blood, which is consistent with an intestinal mucosal origin. The relatively low number and heterogeneity of intestinal transplant patients limited the conclusions. Peak levels of circulating GvH clones were associated with declines in HvG clones early after transplant.

Material: ileum tissue, obtained around 450 days after intestinal transplantation. The receptor was derived from a human patient who received an intestinal transplant, so some T cells may come from the graft donor.

For the CDR3, the sequence is CASSYRTANYGYTF. The nucleotide sequence reads TGTGCCAGCAGTTACCGGACAGCTAACTATGGCTACACCTTC. The chain is assembled from TRBV6-5 and TRBJ1-2; TRBD1 is possibly the D segment (6 matching bases). V drops 2 bases and J drops 0 bases, leaving 7 bases in between. In the germline V gene, CDR1 corresponds to MNHEY and CDR2 to SVGAGI. The CDR3 has 14 amino acids, counting the end cysteine and phenylalanine. Only the CDR3 DNA stays, 42 bases, in frame from base 1.